This TCR beta chain came from a study of T cells in Graves' hyperthyroidism and ophthalmopathy. RNA transcripts were the template for amplifying TCR beta CDR3 regions. An initial round of RT-PCR targeting the TCR CDR3 relied on the HTBI primer set. MiXCR was run by TCRdb on the multiplex PCR reads, yielding one entry per CDR3 protein. Of approximately 610,000 distinct CDR3 sequences in the sample, 16% were seen once. This clonotype came up many times. These patients, aged 18 to 65, had recently diagnosed hyperthyroidism lasting under 2 months. Deletions cut 1 base from V and 2 bases from J, with 3 bases between. Germline CDR1 and CDR2: MDHEN and SYDVKM. The CDR3 consists of 12 residues.

This sequence originates from a woman aged 18 to 35 with Graves' hyperthyroidism. This chain links TRBV28 with TRBJ2-7; D uncertain. Material for sequencing was blood. CDR3 DNA sequence: TGTGCCAGCAGTTTATTAACCTACGAGCAGTACTTC. It specifies CASSLLTYEQYF.